This entry lists 2 T cell receptor beta chains sequenced from one sample in a study of blood T cell repertoires in COVID-19. Clones were sequenced by immunoSEQ multiplex PCR, and TCRdb holds only the in-frame ones, with some missing. The table has roughly 76,000 clones, 80% to 95% seen once; the top ten hold 4.8%. Material: peripheral blood. The receptors come from a woman in her fifties or sixties with active COVID-19.

For this clone: A much bigger clone sits one base away, suggesting this may be a read error. The chain combines TRBV28 with TRBJ1-5; D is perhaps TRBD1 (6 bases). CDR1 is MDHEN and CDR2 is SYDVKM in the germline V gene. This CDR3 has 15 residues. CDR3 sequence reads: CASSLWTGGNQSQHF. The CDR3 DNA sequence: TGTGCCAGCAGTTTATGGACAGGAGGCAATCAGTCCCAGCATTTT.

CDR3 nucleotides: TGTGCCAGCAGCTTAGGCGGGAATAGTTACAATGAGCAGTTCTTC. This gives the protein CASSLGGNSYNEQFF. V and J are TRBV7-2 and TRBJ2-1; a weak D match, TRBD2 (6 bases). The CDR3 contains 15 residues. CDR1 SGHTA and CDR2 FQGNSA come from the germline V gene. Trimming left V 1 base short and J 4 bases short, with 11 bases between.